This TCR beta chain originates from a study of PD-L1 blockade in urothelial cancer. In the study overall: Patients initiated atezolizumab in the mid-2010s at 1,200 mg intravenously every 3 weeks.

The V and J ends lost 9 bases and 2 bases, in that order; junction bases with no gene match: 12. From germline, CDR1 is WSHSY and CDR2 SAAADI. The CDR3 is 16 residues long. Time point defined: peripheral blood 6 weeks after treatment start. Sequencing used immunoSEQ multiplex PCR; TCRdb keeps in-frame clones, though not all of them. The data contain around 87,000 clones, around four fifths of them singletons. The sample in question was PBMCs, obtained around atezolizumab (anti-PD-L1) treatment. This TCR derives from a man between 65 and 79 years old with urothelial cancer. The V call is TRBV10-2, the J call TRBJ2-7, with 11 nucleotides matching TRBD2. The CDR3 reads CASSNLAGGIPYEQYF. CDR3 DNA: TGCGCCAGTTCCAACCTAGCGGGGGGTATCCCCTACGAGCAGTACTTC.